A single sample is the source of the 16 T cell receptor beta chains below, sequenced in a study of identical twins. TCRdb re-called the 5' RACE reads through MiXCR, storing one row per CDR3 protein. The table lists more than 1.5 million distinct CDR3 sequences, around a third of them singletons, with less than 0.35% in the top ten. Sample: cord blood. These receptors were collected from a newborn girl in good health.

This chain connects TRBV20-1 to TRBJ2-5; 7 bases match TRBD2. The CDR3 loop spans 15 amino acids. Unmatched junction bases numbered 11, after V lost 5 bases and J lost 2 bases. From germline, CDR1 is DFQATT and CDR2 SNEGSKA (reference sequence). CDR3 in amino acids: CSAFNQRTRQETQYF. In nucleotides, the CDR3 is TGCAGTGCTTTTAACCAACGGACTAGACAAGAGACCCAGTACTTC.

The chain carries TRBV20-1 and TRBJ2-7; D not certain. The CDR3 spans 11 residues. Germline-derived CDR1 and CDR2 are DFQATT and SNEGSKA (reference sequence). V lost 6 bases and J lost 5, with 11 bases in between. CDR3 residues: CSAAGPDEQYF. CDR3 nucleotide sequence: TGCAGTGCCGCCGGACCTGACGAGCAGTACTTC.

The chain recombines TRBV27 with TRBJ1-6; D is uncertain. Deletions cut 4 bases from V and 6 bases from J, with 10 bases between. CDR1 and CDR2 from the germline V gene are MNHEY and SMNVEV (reference sequence). The CDR3 is made up of 14 amino acids. CDR3 sequence (DNA): TGTGCCAGCAGTTCCAAGGCGTTTAATTCACCCCTCCACTTT. As protein: CASSSKAFNSPLHF.

The chain carries TRBV7-6 and TRBJ2-1; 9 bases agree with TRBD2. V dropped 0 bases and J dropped 5; count of bases not matched to a gene: 5. The CDR3 runs 16 residues. Per germline, CDR1 SGHVS and CDR2 FNYEAQ. The CDR3 sequence: CASSLASGTSNNEQFF. The CDR3 nucleotides are TGTGCCAGCAGCTTAGCATCGGGGACTAGCAACAATGAGCAGTTCTTC.

The chain is built from TRBV20-1 and TRBJ2-3; 8 bases match TRBD1. Looked up from germline, CDR1 is DFQATT and CDR2 is SNEGSKA (reference sequence). With 2 bases clipped from V and 0 bases from J, the junction kept 13 bases outside the gene matches. The CDR3 has 18 amino acids. CDR3 sequence: CSARRPGGPRSSTDTQYF. Written as DNA, the CDR3 is TGCAGTGCTAGAAGGCCAGGGGGCCCCCGAAGTAGCACAGATACGCAGTATTTT.

The chain combines TRBV27 with TRBJ2-3, with D perhaps being TRBD1 or TRBD2 (5 bases each). In germline, CDR1 is MNHEY, CDR2 SMNVEV (reference sequence). The CDR3 runs 15 residues. Between the trimmed V and J ends, which lost 2 bases and 4 bases, there was a span of 13 bases. CDR3 amino acids: CASSLRHLGADTQYF. Written as DNA, the CDR3 is TGTGCCAGCAGTTTACGCCATTTGGGGGCAGATACGCAGTATTTT.

The V and J genes are TRBV15 and TRBJ1-4; D is possibly TRBD1 (5 bases). V shed 11 bases and J shed 4 bases, with 11 bases lying between them. The CDR3 spans 12 residues. Germline V gene lookup returns CDR1 LNHNV and CDR2 YYDKDF (reference sequence). The CDR3 bases are TGTGCCGCCCAGGGAATTAATGAAAAACTGTTTTTT. Protein sequence: CAAQGINEKLFF.

This clonotype was observed a handful of times. The gene calls are TRBV20-1 and TRBJ2-5; D not certain. In germline, CDR1 is DFQATT, CDR2 SNEGSKA (reference sequence). The CDR3 extends over 12 amino acids. Trimming shortened V by 2 bases and J by 2 bases, and 6 bases separated the two germline ends. DNA for the CDR3: TGCAGTGCTAGATCAGGACAAGAGACCCAGTACTTC. Its translation: CSARSGQETQYF.

The chain combines TRBV29-1 with TRBJ1-2; 7 bases line up with TRBD1. Per the germline V gene, CDR1 is SQVTM and CDR2 is ANQGSEA. The CDR3 contains 13 residues. V was clipped by 8 bases and J by 4 bases; unmatched bases: 10. The CDR3 DNA sequence: TGCAGCATTAGACAGGGAATGGCCTATGGCTACACCTTC. The encoded protein is CSIRQGMAYGYTF. Looking up the rest from reference TRBV29-1 and TRBJ1-2 gives the full variable domain: SAVISQKPSRDICQRGTSLTIQCQVDSQVTMMFWYRQQPGQSLTLIATANQGSEATYESGFVIDKFPISRPNLTFSTLTVSNMSPEDSSIYLCSIRQGMAYGYTFGSGTRLTVV.

This chain uses TRBV3-1 with TRBJ2-7; TRBD2 aligns across 9 bases. Per the germline V gene, CDR1 is LGHDT and CDR2 is YNNKEL (reference sequence). This CDR3 spans 14 amino acids. V lost 7 bases and J lost 7; bases outside the gene matches: 11. The CDR3 reads CASTGLAGDNEQYF. The DNA for the CDR3 is TGTGCCAGCACGGGATTAGCGGGAGACAATGAGCAGTACTTC.

This clonotype was observed a few times. The chain has TRBV7-9 and TRBJ2-7, with 13 bases matching TRBD2. Per germline, CDR1 SEHNR and CDR2 FQNEAQ (reference sequence). The CDR3 consists of 17 residues. The V and J ends lost 1 base and 3 bases, in that order; junction bases with no gene match: 6. The CDR3 sequence: CASSLGTSGSSRYEQYF. The CDR3 nucleotides are TGTGCCAGCAGCTTAGGGACTAGCGGGAGTAGTCGCTACGAGCAGTACTTC.

The chain employs TRBV14 and TRBJ1-2; D is unresolved. The V and J ends lost 3 bases and 8 bases respectively, with 19 bases between them. The CDR3 covers 15 residues. CDR1 and CDR2 from the germline V gene are SGHDN and FVKESK. CDR3 coding DNA: TGTGCCAGCAGCCATTTACTGACCCCATCAAAGGGCTACACCTTC. Residues: CASSHLLTPSKGYTF.

This clonotype was recorded a few times. This rearrangement joins TRBV29-1 to TRBJ2-1, with D uncertain. Per the germline V gene, CDR1 is SQVTM and CDR2 is ANQGSEA. This CDR3 contains 13 residues. V lost 7 bases and J lost 2, with 12 bases in between. The CDR3 bases are TGCAGCGACCTAAGACTGGCCTACAATGAGCAGTTCTTC. Amino acid sequence: CSDLRLAYNEQFF.

This chain links TRBV3-1 with TRBJ2-7; D gene uncertain. Germline CDR1 and CDR2: LGHDT and YNNKEL (reference sequence). V dropped 3 bases and J dropped 6 bases, with 18 bases sitting between them. The CDR3 loop spans 15 amino acids. The CDR3 protein is CASSHKIKGRGEQYF. The CDR3 coding sequence is TGTGCCAGCAGCCACAAGATCAAGGGAAGAGGCGAGCAGTACTTC.

Details on this clonotype: Its ends do not fully match the called genes, so a read error is possible. The rearrangement links TRBV7-2 to TRBJ1-5; a possible D gene is TRBD1 (5 bases). Germline assignment: CDR1 SGHTA and CDR2 FQGNSA. This CDR3 has 19 amino acids. The CDR3 here is CASSLARGHPDYSNRPQHF. DNA of the CDR3: TGTGCCAGCAGCTTAGCGAGGGGCCACCCTGACTATAGCAATCGGCCCCAGCATTTT.

The genes are TRBV27 and TRBJ2-4; TRBD1 matches at 8 bases. The CDR3 totals 17 residues. The germline gives CDR1 MNHEY, CDR2 SMNVEV (reference sequence). The V gene end was trimmed by 4 bases and the J gene end by 1 base; junction bases not matched to a gene: 9. In DNA form, the CDR3 reads TGTGCCAGCAGTTCCCCCAGGGGGCAAGAGGCCAAAAACATTCAGTACTTC. Amino acids: CASSSPRGQEAKNIQYF.